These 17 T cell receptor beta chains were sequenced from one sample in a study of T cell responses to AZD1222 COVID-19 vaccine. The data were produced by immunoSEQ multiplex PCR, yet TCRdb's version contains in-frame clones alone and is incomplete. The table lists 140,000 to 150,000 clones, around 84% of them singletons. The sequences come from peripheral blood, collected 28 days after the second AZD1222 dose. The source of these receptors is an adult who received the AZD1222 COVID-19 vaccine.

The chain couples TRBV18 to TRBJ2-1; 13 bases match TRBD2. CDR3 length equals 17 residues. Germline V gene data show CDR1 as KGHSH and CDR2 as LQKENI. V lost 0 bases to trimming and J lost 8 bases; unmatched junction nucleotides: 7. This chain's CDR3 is CASSPPHGTSGVDEQFF. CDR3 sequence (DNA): TGTGCCAGCTCACCACCGCATGGGACTAGCGGGGTTGATGAGCAGTTCTTC.

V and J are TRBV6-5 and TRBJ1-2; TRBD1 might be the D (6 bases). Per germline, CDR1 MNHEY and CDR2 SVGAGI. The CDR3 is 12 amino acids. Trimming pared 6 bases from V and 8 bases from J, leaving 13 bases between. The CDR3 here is CASRGSGGGYTF. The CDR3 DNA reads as TGTGCCAGCAGGGGAAGTGGGGGCGGCTACACCTTC.

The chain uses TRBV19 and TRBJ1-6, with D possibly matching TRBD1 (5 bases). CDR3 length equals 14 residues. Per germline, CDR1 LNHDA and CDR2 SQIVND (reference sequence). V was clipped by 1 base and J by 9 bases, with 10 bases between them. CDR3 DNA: TGTGCCAGTAGTATAGGATCCGGGGGTTCACCCCTCCACTTT. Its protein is CASSIGSGGSPLHF.

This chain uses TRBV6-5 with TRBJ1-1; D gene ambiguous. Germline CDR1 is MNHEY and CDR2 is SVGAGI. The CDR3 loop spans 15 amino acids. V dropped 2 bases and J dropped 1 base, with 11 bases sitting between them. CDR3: CASSYGESRNTEAFF. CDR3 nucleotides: TGTGCCAGCAGTTACGGGGAAAGCAGGAACACTGAAGCTTTCTTT.

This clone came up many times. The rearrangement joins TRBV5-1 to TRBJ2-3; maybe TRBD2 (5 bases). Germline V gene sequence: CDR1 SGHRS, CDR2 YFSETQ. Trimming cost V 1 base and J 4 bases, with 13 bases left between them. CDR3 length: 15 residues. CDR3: CASSLRGSNPDTQYF. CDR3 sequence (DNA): TGCGCCAGCAGCTTGAGAGGGAGTAATCCAGATACGCAGTATTTT.

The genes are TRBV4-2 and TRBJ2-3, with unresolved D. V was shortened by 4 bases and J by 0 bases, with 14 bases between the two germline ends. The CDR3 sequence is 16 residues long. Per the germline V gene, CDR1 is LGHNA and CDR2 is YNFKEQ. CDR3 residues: CASSPSRASSTDTQYF. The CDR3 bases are TGTGCCAGCAGCCCTTCCCGGGCGTCGAGCACAGATACGCAGTATTTT.

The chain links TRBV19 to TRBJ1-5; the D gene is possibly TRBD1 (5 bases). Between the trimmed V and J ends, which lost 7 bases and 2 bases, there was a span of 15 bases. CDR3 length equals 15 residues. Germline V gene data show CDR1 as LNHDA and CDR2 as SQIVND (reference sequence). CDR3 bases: TGTGCCAGTAACCTGGGGAGGGGAGGCAATCAGCCCCAGCATTTT. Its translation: CASNLGRGGNQPQHF.

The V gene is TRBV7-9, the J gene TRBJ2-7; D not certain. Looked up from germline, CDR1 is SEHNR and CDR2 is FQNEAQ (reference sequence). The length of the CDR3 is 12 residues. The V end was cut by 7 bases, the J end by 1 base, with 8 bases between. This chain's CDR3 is CASTFGSYEQYF. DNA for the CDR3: TGTGCCAGCACCTTCGGATCCTACGAGCAGTACTTC. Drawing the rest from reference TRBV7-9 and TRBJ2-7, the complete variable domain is DTGVSQNPRHKITKRGQNVTFRCDPISEHNRLYWYRQTLGQGPEFLTYFQNEAQLEKSRLLSDRFSAERPKGSFSTLEIQRTEQGDSAMYLCASTFGSYEQYFGPGTRLTVT.

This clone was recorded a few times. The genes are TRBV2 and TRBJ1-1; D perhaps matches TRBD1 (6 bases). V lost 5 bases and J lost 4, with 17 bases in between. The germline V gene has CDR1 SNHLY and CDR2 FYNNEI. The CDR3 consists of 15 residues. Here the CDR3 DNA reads TGTGCCAGCAGTCCCTGGGGGCGGAGGGGCACTGAAGCTTTCTTT. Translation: CASSPWGRRGTEAFF.

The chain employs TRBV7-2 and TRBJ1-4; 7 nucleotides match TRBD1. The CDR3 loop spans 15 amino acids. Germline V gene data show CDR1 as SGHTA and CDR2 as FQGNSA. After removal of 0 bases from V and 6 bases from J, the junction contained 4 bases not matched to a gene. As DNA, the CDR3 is TGTGCCAGCAGCTTAGCGACAGGGAGGGATGAAAAACTGTTTTTT. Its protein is CASSLATGRDEKLFF.

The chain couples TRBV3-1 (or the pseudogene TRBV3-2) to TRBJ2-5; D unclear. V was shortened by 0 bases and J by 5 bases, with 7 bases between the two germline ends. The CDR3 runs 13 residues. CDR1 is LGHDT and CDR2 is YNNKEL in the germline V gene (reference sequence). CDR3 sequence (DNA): TGTGCCAGCAGCCAAGACATCCGGGAGACCCAGTACTTC. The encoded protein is CASSQDIRETQYF.

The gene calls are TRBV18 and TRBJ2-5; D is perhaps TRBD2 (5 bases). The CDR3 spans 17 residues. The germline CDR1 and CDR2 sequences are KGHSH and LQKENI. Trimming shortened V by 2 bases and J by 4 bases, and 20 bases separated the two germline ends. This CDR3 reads CASSPTLSGSVGETQYF. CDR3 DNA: TGTGCCAGCTCACCAACACTCTCGGGGTCGGTGGGAGAGACCCAGTACTTC.

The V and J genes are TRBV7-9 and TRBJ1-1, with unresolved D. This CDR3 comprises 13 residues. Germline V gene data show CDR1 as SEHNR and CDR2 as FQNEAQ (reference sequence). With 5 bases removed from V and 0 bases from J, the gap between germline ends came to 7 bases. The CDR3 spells CASSPFMNTEAFF. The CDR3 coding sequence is TGTGCCAGCAGCCCCTTCATGAACACTGAAGCTTTCTTT. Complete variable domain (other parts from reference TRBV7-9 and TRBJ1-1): DTGVSQNPRHKITKRGQNVTFRCDPISEHNRLYWYRQTLGQGPEFLTYFQNEAQLEKSRLLSDRFSAERPKGSFSTLEIQRTEQGDSAMYLCASSPFMNTEAFFGQGTRLTVV.

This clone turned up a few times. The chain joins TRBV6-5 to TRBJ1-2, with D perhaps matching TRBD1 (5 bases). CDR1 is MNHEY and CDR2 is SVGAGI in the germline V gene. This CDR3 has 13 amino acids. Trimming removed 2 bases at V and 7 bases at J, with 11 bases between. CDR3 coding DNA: TGTGCCAGCAGTTACCAAGGGACGGTTGGCTACACCTTC. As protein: CASSYQGTVGYTF.

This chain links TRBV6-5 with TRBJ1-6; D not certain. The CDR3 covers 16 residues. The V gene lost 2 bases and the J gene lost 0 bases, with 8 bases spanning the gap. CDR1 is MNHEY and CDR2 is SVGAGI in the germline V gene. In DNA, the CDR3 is TGTGCCAGCAGTTACCGATGGAGCTCCTATAATTCACCCCTCCACTTT. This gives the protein CASSYRWSSYNSPLHF.

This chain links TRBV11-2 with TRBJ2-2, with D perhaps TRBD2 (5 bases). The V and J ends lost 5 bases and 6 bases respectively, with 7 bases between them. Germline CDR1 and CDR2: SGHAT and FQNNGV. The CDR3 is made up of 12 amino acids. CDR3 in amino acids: CASSPGSGELFF. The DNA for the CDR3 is TGTGCCAGCAGCCCGGGGTCCGGGGAGCTGTTTTTT.

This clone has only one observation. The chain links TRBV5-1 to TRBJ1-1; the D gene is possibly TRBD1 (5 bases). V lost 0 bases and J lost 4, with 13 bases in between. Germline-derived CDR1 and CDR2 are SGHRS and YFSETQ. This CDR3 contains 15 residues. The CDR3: CASSLVSGPGTEAFF. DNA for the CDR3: TGCGCCAGCAGCTTGGTTTCAGGGCCCGGCACTGAAGCTTTCTTT.